Listed below are T cell receptor beta chains from one sample, sequenced in a study of control samples from healthy donors and cancer patients. Data came from immunoSEQ multiplex PCR; TCRdb stores just in-frame clones and leaves some out. Found here are about 410,000 clones, around nine tenths of them singletons; the top ten hold 5% to 8%. The sequencing input was PBMCs. These receptors were taken from a man aged 35-49 years with head and neck cancer. CDR3s leave out the opening cysteine and the closing phenylalanine or tryptophan. A D gene is named only where the DNA matches it firmly. Only part of the rows carry a size: once, few, many, or a class if the clone is expanded.

NA	TRBV20-1	NA	10	SASADLTEAF
TRBD2	TRBV11-3	once	13	ASSLGSGTYNEQF
NA	TRBV5-1	NA	11	ASSLRIAGEQY
TRBD2	TRBV3-1/TRBV3-2	NA	17	ASSQGLAGTQGAKNIQY
NA	TRBV4-3	NA	13	ASSQGPGLNSPLH
TRBD1	TRBV19	NA	13	ASSIRQGATDTQY
NA	TRBV7-9	NA	13	ASSIVTEAKNIQY
NA	TRBV5-6	NA	13	ASSPTRAGNQPQH
NA	TRBV7-9	few	9	ASSFEYEQY
TRBD1	TRBV10-1	many	14	ASSHDMGQGTDEQF
NA	TRBV2	NA	11	ASSDGSNTEAF
NA	TRBV2	once	8	ASRANEQF
TRBD2	TRBV11-3	few	15	ASSPGASGGSYNEQF
TRBD1	TRBV29-1	NA	13	SVGQGNSGANVLT
NA	TRBV2	few	10	ASSESGFGYT
NA	TRBV19	once	12	ASSIQAYLYEQY
NA	TRBV29-1	NA	11	SVGNRSDYGYT